Here is one TCR beta chain with its context. Its antigen remains unknown. This record belongs to a study of identical twins. TCRdb processed the 5' RACE reads anew with MiXCR; each CDR3 protein has one entry. The profile shows nearly 250,000 distinct CDR3 sequences, 5.5% to 7% of them singletons. Study findings and constraints: In beta out-of-frame sequences, the excess sharing between twins was weaker.

The V gene end was trimmed by 6 bases and the J gene end by 2 bases; junction bases not matched to a gene: 3. CDR3 length: 14 amino acids. Germline-derived CDR1 and CDR2 are MNHEY and SVGEGT. The same data also went into a second study, on yellow fever vaccine responses in identical twins.

This chain uses TRBV6-2 or TRBV6-3 with TRBJ2-3; 9 positions agree with TRBD1. The source material was memory (CD45RO+) T cells sorted from blood. The sequence was obtained from a young woman in good health. In DNA form, the CDR3 reads TGTGCCAGCAGCGGGACAGGGATCACAGATACGCAGTATTTT. Translated, it gives CASSGTGITDTQYF.